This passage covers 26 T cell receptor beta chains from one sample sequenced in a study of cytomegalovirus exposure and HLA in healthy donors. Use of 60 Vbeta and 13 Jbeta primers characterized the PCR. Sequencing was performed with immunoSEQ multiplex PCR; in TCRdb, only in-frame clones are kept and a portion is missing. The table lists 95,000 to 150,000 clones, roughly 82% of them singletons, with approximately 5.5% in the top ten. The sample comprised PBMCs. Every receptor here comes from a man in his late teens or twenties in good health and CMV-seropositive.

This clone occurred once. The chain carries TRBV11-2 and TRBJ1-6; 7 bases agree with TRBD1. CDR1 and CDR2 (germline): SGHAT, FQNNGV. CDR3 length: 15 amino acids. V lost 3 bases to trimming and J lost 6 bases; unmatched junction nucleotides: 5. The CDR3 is CASSFSGTVNSPLHF. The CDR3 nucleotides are TGTGCCAGCAGCTTCTCCGGGACAGTTAATTCACCCCTCCACTTT.

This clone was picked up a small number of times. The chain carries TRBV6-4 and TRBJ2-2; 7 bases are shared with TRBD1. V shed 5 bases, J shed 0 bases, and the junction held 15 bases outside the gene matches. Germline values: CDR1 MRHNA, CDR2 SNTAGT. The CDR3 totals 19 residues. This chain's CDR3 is CASSSPGTASNPNTGELFF. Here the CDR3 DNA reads TGTGCCAGCAGTTCCCCCGGGACAGCAAGCAACCCGAACACCGGGGAGCTGTTTTTT.

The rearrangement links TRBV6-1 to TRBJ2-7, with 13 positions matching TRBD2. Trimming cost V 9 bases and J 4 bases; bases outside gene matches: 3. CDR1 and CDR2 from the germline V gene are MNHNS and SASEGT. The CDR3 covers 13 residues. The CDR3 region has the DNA TGTGCCAGTGGGACTAGCGGGATGTACGAGCAGTACTTC. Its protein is CASGTSGMYEQYF.

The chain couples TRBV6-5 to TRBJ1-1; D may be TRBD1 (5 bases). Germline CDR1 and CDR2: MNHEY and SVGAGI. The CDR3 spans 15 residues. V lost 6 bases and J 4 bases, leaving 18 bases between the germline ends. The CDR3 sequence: CASSSADSGGTEAFF. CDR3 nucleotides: TGTGCCAGCAGCTCTGCCGATTCGGGGGGCACTGAAGCTTTCTTT.

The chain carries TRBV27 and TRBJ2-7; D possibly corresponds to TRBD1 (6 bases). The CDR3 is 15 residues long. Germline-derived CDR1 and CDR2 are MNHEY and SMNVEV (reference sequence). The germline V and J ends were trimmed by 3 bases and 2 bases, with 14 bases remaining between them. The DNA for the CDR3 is TGTGCCAGCAGTTTCCGACCAGGGGCTACCTACGAGCAGTACTTC. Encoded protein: CASSFRPGATYEQYF.

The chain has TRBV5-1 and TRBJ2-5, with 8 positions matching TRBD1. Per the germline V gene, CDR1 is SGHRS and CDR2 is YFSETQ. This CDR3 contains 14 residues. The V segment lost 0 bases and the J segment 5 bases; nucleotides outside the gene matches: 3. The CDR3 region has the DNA TGCGCCAGCAGCTTGGGACAGGGGAGGGAGACCCAGTACTTC. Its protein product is CASSLGQGRETQYF. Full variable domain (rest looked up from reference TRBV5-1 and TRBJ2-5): KAGVTQTPRYLIKTRGQQVTLSCSPISGHRSVSWYQQTPGQGLQFLFEYFSETQRNKGNFPGRFSGRQFSNSRSEMNVSTLELGDSALYLCASSLGQGRETQYFGPGTRLLVL.

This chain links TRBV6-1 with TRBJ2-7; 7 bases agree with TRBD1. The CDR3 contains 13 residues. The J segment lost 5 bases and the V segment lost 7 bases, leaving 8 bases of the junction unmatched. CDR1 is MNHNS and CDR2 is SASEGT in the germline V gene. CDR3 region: CASTTDRMDEQYF. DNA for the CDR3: TGTGCCAGCACTACGGACAGGATGGACGAGCAGTACTTC.

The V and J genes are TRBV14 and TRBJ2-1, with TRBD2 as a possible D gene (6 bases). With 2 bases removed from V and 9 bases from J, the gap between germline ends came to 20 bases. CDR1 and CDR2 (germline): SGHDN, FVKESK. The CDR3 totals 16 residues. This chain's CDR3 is CASSQFRGGIKGEQFF. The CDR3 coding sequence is TGTGCCAGCAGCCAATTTAGAGGCGGGATAAAGGGTGAGCAGTTCTTC.

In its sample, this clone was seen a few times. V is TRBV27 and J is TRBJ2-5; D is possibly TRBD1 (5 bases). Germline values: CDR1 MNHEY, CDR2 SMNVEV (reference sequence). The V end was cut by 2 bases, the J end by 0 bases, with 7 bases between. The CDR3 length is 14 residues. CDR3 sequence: CASSLDSHQETQYF. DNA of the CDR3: TGTGCCAGCAGTTTAGACAGCCACCAAGAGACCCAGTACTTC.

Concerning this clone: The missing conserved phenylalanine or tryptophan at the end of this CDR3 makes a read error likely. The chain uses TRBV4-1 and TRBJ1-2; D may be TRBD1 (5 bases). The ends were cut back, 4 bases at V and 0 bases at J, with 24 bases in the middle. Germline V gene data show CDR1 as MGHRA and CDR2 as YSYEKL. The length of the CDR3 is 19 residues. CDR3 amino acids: CASSLQIPKVAGSNYGYTL. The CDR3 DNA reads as TGCGCCAGCAGCCTCCAAATACCCAAAGTGGCAGGGTCTAACTATGGCTACACCCTC.

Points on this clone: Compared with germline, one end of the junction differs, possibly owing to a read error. CDR3 protein: CASSARDSENTIYF. In nucleotides, the CDR3 is TGTGCCAGCAGCGCCCGGGACTCTGAAAACACCATATATTTT. V gene TRBV7-2 combines with J gene TRBJ1-3; possible D gene TRBD1, 5 bases. The CDR3 spans 14 residues. CDR1 is SGHTA and CDR2 is FQGNSA in the germline V gene.

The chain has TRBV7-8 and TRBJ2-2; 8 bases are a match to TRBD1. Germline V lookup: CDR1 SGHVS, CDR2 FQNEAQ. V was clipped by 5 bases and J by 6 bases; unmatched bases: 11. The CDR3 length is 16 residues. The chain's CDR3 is CASSPRTGTYAGELFF. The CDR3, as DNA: TGTGCCAGCAGCCCCCGGACAGGGACCTACGCCGGGGAGCTGTTTTTT.

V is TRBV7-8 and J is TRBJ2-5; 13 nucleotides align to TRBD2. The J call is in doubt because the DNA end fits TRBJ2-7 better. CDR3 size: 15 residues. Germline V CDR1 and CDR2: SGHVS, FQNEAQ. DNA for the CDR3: TGTGCCAGCAGCGTCCCCGGGACTAGCGGGGTCGAGCAGTACTTC. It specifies CASSVPGTSGVEQYF.

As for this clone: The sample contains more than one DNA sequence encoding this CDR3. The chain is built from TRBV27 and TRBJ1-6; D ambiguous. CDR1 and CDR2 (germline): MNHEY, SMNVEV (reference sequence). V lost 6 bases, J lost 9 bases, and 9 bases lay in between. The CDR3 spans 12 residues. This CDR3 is CASSSPISPLHF. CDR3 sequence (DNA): TGTGCCAGCAGCTCGCCTATTTCACCCCTCCACTTT.

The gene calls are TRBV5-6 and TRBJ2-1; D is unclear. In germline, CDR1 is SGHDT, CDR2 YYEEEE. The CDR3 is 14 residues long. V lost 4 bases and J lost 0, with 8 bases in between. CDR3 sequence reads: CASSLWASYNEQFF. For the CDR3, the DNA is TGTGCCAGCAGCCTATGGGCCTCCTACAATGAGCAGTTCTTC.

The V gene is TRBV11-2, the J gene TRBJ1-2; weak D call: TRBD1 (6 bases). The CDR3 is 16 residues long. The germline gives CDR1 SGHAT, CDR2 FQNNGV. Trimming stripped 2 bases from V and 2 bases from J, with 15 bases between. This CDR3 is CASSLFGTFANYGYTF. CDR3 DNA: TGTGCCAGCAGCTTATTCGGGACATTCGCCAACTATGGCTACACCTTC.

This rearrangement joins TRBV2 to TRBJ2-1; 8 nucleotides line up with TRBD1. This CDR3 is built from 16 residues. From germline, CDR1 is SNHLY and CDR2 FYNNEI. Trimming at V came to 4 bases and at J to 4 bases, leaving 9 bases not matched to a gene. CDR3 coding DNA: TGTGCCAGCAGTGTCCCCCGGGACAGGCCTTACAATGAGCAGTTCTTC. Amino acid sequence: CASSVPRDRPYNEQFF.

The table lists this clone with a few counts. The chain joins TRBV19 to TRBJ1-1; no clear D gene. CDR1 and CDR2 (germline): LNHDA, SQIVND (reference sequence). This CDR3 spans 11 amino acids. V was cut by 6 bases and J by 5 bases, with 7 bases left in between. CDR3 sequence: CASRSSTEAFF. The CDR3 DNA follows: TGTGCCAGTAGGTCGAGTACTGAAGCTTTCTTT.

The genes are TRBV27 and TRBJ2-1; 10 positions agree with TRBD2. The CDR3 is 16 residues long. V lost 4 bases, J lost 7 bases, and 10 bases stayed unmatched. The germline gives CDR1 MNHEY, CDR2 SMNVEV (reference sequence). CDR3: CASSSPSGRASNEQFF. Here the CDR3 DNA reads TGTGCCAGCAGTTCCCCAAGCGGGAGGGCCTCGAATGAGCAGTTCTTC.

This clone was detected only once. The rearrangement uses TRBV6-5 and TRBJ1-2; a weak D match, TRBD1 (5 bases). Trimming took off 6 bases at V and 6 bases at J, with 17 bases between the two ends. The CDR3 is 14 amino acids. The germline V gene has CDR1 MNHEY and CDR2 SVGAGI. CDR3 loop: CASRRGGEEHGYTF. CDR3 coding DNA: TGTGCCAGCAGAAGGGGTGGGGAGGAACATGGCTACACCTTC.

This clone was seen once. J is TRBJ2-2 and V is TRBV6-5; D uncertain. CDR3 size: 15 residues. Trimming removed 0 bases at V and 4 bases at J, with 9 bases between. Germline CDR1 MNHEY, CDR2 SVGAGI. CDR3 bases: TGTGCCAGCAGTTACTCTTTTGCGGTCACCGGGGAGCTGTTTTTT. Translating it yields CASSYSFAVTGELFF.

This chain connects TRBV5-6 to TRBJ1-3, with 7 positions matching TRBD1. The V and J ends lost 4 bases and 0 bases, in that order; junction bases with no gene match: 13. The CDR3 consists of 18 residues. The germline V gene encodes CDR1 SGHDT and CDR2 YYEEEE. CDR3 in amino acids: CASSHPTPGQASGNTIYF. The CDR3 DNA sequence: TGTGCCAGCAGCCACCCTACCCCCGGACAGGCCTCTGGAAACACCATATATTTT.

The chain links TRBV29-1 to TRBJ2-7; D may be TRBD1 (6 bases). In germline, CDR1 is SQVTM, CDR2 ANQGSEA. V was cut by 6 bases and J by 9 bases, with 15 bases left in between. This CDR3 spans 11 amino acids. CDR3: CSVMLDRAQYF. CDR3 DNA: TGCAGCGTAATGCTGGACAGAGCGCAGTACTTC.

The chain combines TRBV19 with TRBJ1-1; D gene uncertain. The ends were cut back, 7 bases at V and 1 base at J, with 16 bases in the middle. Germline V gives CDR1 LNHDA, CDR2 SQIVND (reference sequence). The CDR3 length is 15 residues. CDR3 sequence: CASKPARSTNTEAFF. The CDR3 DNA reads TGTGCCAGTAAACCCGCCCGGAGCACGAACACTGAAGCTTTCTTT. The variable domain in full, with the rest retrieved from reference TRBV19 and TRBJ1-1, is DGGITQSPKYLFRKEGQNVTLSCEQNLNHDAMYWYRQDPGQGLRLIYYSQIVNDFQKGDIAEGYSVSREKKESFPLTVTSAQKNPTAFYLCASKPARSTNTEAFFGQGTRLTVV.

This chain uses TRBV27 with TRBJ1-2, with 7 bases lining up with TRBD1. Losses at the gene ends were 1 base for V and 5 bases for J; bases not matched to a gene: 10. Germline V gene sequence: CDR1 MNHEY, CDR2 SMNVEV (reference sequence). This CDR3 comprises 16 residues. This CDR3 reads CASSLLVRDRLYGYTF. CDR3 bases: TGTGCCAGCAGTTTATTAGTTAGGGACAGACTTTATGGCTACACCTTC.

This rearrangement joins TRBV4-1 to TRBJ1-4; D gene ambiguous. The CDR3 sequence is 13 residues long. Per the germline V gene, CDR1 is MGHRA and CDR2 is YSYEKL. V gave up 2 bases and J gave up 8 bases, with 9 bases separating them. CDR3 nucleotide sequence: TGCGCCAGCAGCCAATCCGCTGAGGAAAAACTGTTTTTT. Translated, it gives CASSQSAEEKLFF.